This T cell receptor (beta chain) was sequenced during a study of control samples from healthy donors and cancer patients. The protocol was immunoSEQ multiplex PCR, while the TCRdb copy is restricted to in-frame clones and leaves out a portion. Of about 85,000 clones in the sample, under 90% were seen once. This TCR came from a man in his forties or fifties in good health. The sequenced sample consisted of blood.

The CDR3 sequence is CASSLEGSRGYGYTF. For the CDR3, the DNA is TGTGCCAGCAGCTTAGAAGGCAGTAGGGGCTATGGCTACACCTTC. The gene calls are TRBV7-2 and TRBJ1-2; D may be TRBD1 (5 bases). The length of the CDR3 is 15 residues. Trimming removed 1 base from V and 4 bases from J, with 13 bases in between. CDR1 is SGHTA, CDR2 FQGNSA, per germline.